Below, 6 T cell receptor beta chains from the same sample are listed, as sequenced in a study of CD8 T cells in Susac syndrome. Reverse transcription used roughly 0.5 to 1 ug RNA and random hexamers. TCRdb processed the immunoSEQ multiplex PCR reads anew with MiXCR; each CDR3 protein has one entry. Of some 75,000 distinct CDR3 sequences in the sample, roughly 92% were seen once. Sequencing was performed on CD8+ T cells from PBMCs. These receptor sequences come from a human donor with Susac syndrome.

This clonotype came up once. The chain has TRBV12-3 or TRBV12-4 and TRBJ1-5; the match to TRBD1 covers 9 bases. The CDR3 has 15 amino acids. V lost 6 bases and J lost 1; bases outside the gene matches: 4. CDR3 loop: CASSPTGGSNQPQHF. The DNA for the CDR3 is TGTGCCAGCAGCCCGACAGGGGGGAGCAATCAGCCCCAGCATTTT.

V and J are TRBV28 and TRBJ2-2; 9 bases are a match to TRBD2. V shed 5 bases and J 1 base; nucleotides not matched to a gene: 5. The CDR3 runs 16 residues. Germline V gives CDR1 MDHEN, CDR2 SYDVKM. The CDR3 nucleotides read TGTGCCAGCAGTGTCCTAGCGGGATTGAACACCGGGGAGCTGTTTTTT. Translating it yields CASSVLAGLNTGELFF.

This chain connects TRBV27 to TRBJ1-1; unclear D gene. Germline values: CDR1 MNHEY, CDR2 SMNVEV (reference sequence). V shed 2 bases and J shed 4 bases, with 8 bases lying between them. CDR3 size: 13 residues. CDR3 bases: TGTGCCAGCAGTTTAGGGGTGGCCACTGAAGCTTTCTTT. Amino acid sequence: CASSLGVATEAFF.

The chain joins TRBV20-1 to TRBJ2-2; D is unresolved. This CDR3 is built from 13 residues. CDR1 and CDR2 from the germline V gene are DFQATT and SNEGSKA (reference sequence). Trimming removed 1 base at V and 6 bases at J, with 9 bases between. The CDR3 DNA follows: TGCAGTGCTAGAGTCCCTGATTCCGGGGAGCTGTTTTTT. Its protein is CSARVPDSGELFF.

This chain links TRBV12-5 with TRBJ1-1; D is undetermined. V lost 5 bases, J lost 0 bases, and 7 bases lay in between. The CDR3 runs to 13 residues. Looked up from germline, CDR1 is LGHNT and CDR2 is FRNRAP. The CDR3 loop reads CASGGVLNTEAFF. CDR3 sequence (DNA): TGTGCTAGTGGTGGGGTTTTGAACACTGAAGCTTTCTTT.

This clonotype was found a few times. The gene calls are TRBV20-1 and TRBJ2-1; 12 bases map to TRBD2. This CDR3 has 15 amino acids. Germline V CDR1 and CDR2: DFQATT, SNEGSKA (reference sequence). J lost 6 bases, V lost 3 bases, and 6 bases had no gene match. This chain's CDR3 is CSARPSGRVGNEQFF. The DNA for the CDR3 is TGCAGTGCTAGGCCTAGCGGGAGGGTAGGCAATGAGCAGTTCTTC.